The rows below give T cell receptor beta chains drawn from one sample of a study of blood T cell repertoires in COVID-19. Method: immunoSEQ multiplex PCR; TCRdb's copy keeps in-frame clones and lacks some. The sample shows about 190,000 clones, approximately 86% of them seen only once. The sequenced sample consisted of peripheral blood. The origin of the receptors is a man aged 25-45 years with acute or convalescent COVID-19. Each CDR3 is given with its conserved first and last residue. A D gene is named only where the DNA matches it firmly. Size is omitted from some rows. Given values are once, few, many or a class for expanded clones.

clone_size: .; d_call: TRBD1; v_call: TRBV6-5; j_call: TRBJ2-5; cdr3_aa: CASSAGTAKETQYF; cdr3_nt: TGTGCCAGCAGCGCCGGGACAGCCAAAGAGACCCAGTACTTC
clone_size: .; d_call: .; v_call: TRBV9; j_call: TRBJ1-1; cdr3_aa: CASSERSRNTEAFF; cdr3_nt: TGTGCCAGCAGCGAGAGGTCCCGGAACACTGAAGCTTTCTTT
clone_size: .; d_call: .; v_call: TRBV3-1/TRBV3-2; j_call: TRBJ1-5; cdr3_aa: CASSQDRPSGGWNQPQHF; cdr3_nt: TGTGCCAGCAGCCAAGATAGGCCTTCCGGGGGTTGGAATCAGCCCCAGCATTTT
clone_size: .; d_call: .; v_call: TRBV2; j_call: TRBJ1-3; cdr3_aa: CASSGSGNTIYF; cdr3_nt: TGTGCCAGCAGCGGCTCTGGAAACACCATATATTTT
clone_size: .; d_call: TRBD1; v_call: TRBV6-5; j_call: TRBJ1-3; cdr3_aa: CASSYLGQLSGNTIYF; cdr3_nt: TGTGCCAGCAGTTACTTGGGACAGCTCTCTGGAAACACCATATATTTT
clone_size: .; d_call: TRBD2; v_call: TRBV6-5; j_call: TRBJ2-7; cdr3_aa: CATGLAGGSYEQYF; cdr3_nt: TGTGCCACCGGACTAGCGGGAGGCTCCTACGAGCAGTACTTC
clone_size: .; d_call: TRBD1; v_call: TRBV27; j_call: TRBJ1-5; cdr3_aa: CASSVGQGVGPQHF; cdr3_nt: TGTGCCAGCAGTGTCGGACAGGGGGTCGGGCCCCAGCATTTT
clone_size: .; d_call: .; v_call: TRBV28; j_call: TRBJ2-5; cdr3_aa: CASSLRETQYF; cdr3_nt: TGTGCCAGCAGTTTGAGAGAGACCCAGTACTTC
clone_size: .; d_call: TRBD2; v_call: TRBV13; j_call: TRBJ2-3; cdr3_aa: CASSSGLAGDPSTDTQYF; cdr3_nt: TGTGCCAGCAGTTCCGGACTAGCGGGAGACCCTAGCACAGATACGCAGTATTTT
clone_size: .; d_call: .; v_call: TRBV7-9; j_call: TRBJ2-7; cdr3_aa: CASSFGDEQYF; cdr3_nt: TGTGCCAGCAGCTTCGGGGACGAGCAGTACTTC
clone_size: .; d_call: .; v_call: TRBV28; j_call: TRBJ2-7; cdr3_aa: CASSLSGFEQYF; cdr3_nt: TGTGCCAGCAGTTTGTCCGGGTTCGAGCAGTACTTC
clone_size: .; d_call: .; v_call: TRBV4-1; j_call: TRBJ2-1; cdr3_aa: CASRVYLGASPNEQFF; cdr3_nt: TGCGCCAGCAGGGTATATTTAGGGGCATCACCCAATGAGCAGTTCTTC
clone_size: .; d_call: .; v_call: TRBV5-6; j_call: TRBJ2-7; cdr3_aa: CASTRQQGWIAEQYF; cdr3_nt: TGTGCCAGCACCAGACAACAGGGTTGGATTGCCGAGCAGTACTTC
clone_size: .; d_call: .; v_call: TRBV27; j_call: TRBJ2-3; cdr3_aa: CASSVGLLTDTQYF; cdr3_nt: TGTGCCAGCAGCGTGGGACTGCTCACAGATACGCAGTATTTT
clone_size: once; d_call: TRBD1; v_call: TRBV5-1; j_call: TRBJ1-1; cdr3_aa: CASSPLGQGAYVNTEAFF; cdr3_nt: TGCGCCAGCAGCCCTTTGGGACAGGGGGCCTATGTGAACACTGAAGCTTTCTTT
clone_size: .; d_call: .; v_call: TRBV6-5; j_call: TRBJ2-3; cdr3_aa: CASRGATDTQYF; cdr3_nt: TGTGCCAGCCGGGGGGCAACAGATACGCAGTATTTT
clone_size: .; d_call: .; v_call: TRBV9; j_call: TRBJ2-3; cdr3_aa: CASSVGAGCSTDTQYF; cdr3_nt: TGTGCCAGCAGCGTAGGGGCGGGGTGTTCCACAGATACGCAGTATTTT
clone_size: once; d_call: .; v_call: TRBV4-1; j_call: TRBJ1-1; cdr3_aa: CASSHKQGGPEAFF; cdr3_nt: TGCGCCAGCAGCCATAAACAGGGTGGCCCTGAAGCTTTCTTT
clone_size: .; d_call: .; v_call: TRBV13; j_call: TRBJ1-2; cdr3_aa: CASSLSPHGRTLRYTF; cdr3_nt: TGTGCCAGCAGCTTAAGCCCTCACGGGAGAACGCTGCGCTACACCTTC
clone_size: .; d_call: .; v_call: TRBV10-3; j_call: TRBJ1-1; cdr3_aa: CAISKGWGIKDTEAFF; cdr3_nt: TGTGCCATCTCTAAGGGATGGGGCATCAAGGACACTGAAGCTTTCTTT
clone_size: .; d_call: .; v_call: TRBV7-3; j_call: TRBJ2-2; cdr3_aa: CASSPGYRVEGELFF; cdr3_nt: TGTGCCAGCAGCCCTGGATACAGGGTTGAAGGGGAGCTGTTTTTT
clone_size: .; d_call: .; v_call: TRBV5-6; j_call: TRBJ1-5; cdr3_aa: CASSFGSRPQHF; cdr3_nt: TGTGCCAGCAGCTTCGGGTCTCGGCCCCAGCATTTT
clone_size: .; d_call: TRBD1; v_call: TRBV5-1; j_call: TRBJ2-3; cdr3_aa: CASSFMGQGYATREDTQYF; cdr3_nt: TGCGCCAGCAGCTTTATGGGACAGGGTTATGCTACGAGAGAAGATACGCAGTATTTT
clone_size: .; d_call: TRBD2; v_call: TRBV27; j_call: TRBJ2-2; cdr3_aa: CASSWLTSGTGELFF; cdr3_nt: TGTGCCAGCAGTTGGTTGACTAGCGGAACCGGGGAGCTGTTTTTT
clone_size: .; d_call: TRBD1; v_call: TRBV2; j_call: TRBJ1-4; cdr3_aa: CASRTRGGVDEKLFF; cdr3_nt: TGTGCCAGCAGGACTAGAGGGGGCGTAGATGAAAAACTGTTTTTT
clone_size: .; d_call: TRBD1; v_call: TRBV19; j_call: TRBJ1-2; cdr3_aa: CAIPDRGNYGYTF; cdr3_nt: TGTGCCATACCGGACAGGGGGAACTATGGCTACACCTTC
clone_size: .; d_call: .; v_call: TRBV5-1; j_call: TRBJ2-1; cdr3_aa: CASSRDTYNEQFF; cdr3_nt: TGCGCCAGCAGCCGGGACACATACAATGAGCAGTTCTTC
clone_size: .; d_call: .; v_call: TRBV5-6; j_call: TRBJ1-1; cdr3_aa: CASSANRGNEAFF; cdr3_nt: TGTGCCAGCAGCGCGAACCGGGGAAACGAAGCTTTCTTT
clone_size: .; d_call: .; v_call: TRBV5-1; j_call: TRBJ1-4; cdr3_aa: CASSLVVRGRGIGSEKLFF; cdr3_nt: TGCGCCAGCAGCTTGGTTGTCAGGGGACGAGGTATAGGCAGTGAAAAACTGTTTTTT
clone_size: .; d_call: .; v_call: TRBV18; j_call: TRBJ1-4; cdr3_aa: CASSPAPINEKLFF; cdr3_nt: TGTGCCAGCTCACCCGCGCCCATTAATGAAAAACTGTTTTTT
clone_size: once; d_call: TRBD2; v_call: TRBV7-2; j_call: TRBJ2-1; cdr3_aa: CASSSGLAAPGDEQFF; cdr3_nt: TGTGCCAGCAGCTCGGGACTAGCGGCGCCCGGGGATGAGCAGTTCTTC
clone_size: .; d_call: .; v_call: TRBV9; j_call: TRBJ2-7; cdr3_aa: CASSVVGAGSEQYF; cdr3_nt: TGTGCCAGCAGCGTAGTGGGGGCCGGCTCCGAGCAGTACTTC